The rows below give T cell receptor beta chains drawn from one sample of a study of spatial heterogeneity in lung cancer. Using its own MiXCR run on the 5' RACE reads, TCRdb lists one record per CDR3 protein. Among roughly 48,000 distinct CDR3 sequences listed, roughly 5.2% were seen once. The material was PBMCs, obtained at surgery. These receptors came from a male donor with early-stage non-small cell lung cancer. CDR3s include the opening cysteine and the closing phenylalanine or tryptophan. Each record gives: V gene, J gene, D gene, clone size, CDR3 DNA, CDR3 protein. A D gene is named only where the DNA matches it firmly. The size of a clone is reported for some rows only, either as once, few or many, or as a class for expanded clones.

TRBV7-2	TRBJ2-1	TRBD2	-	TGTGCCAGCAGCCTTCGACTAGCGGCTACCTACAATGAGCAGTTCTTC	CASSLRLAATYNEQFF
TRBV27	TRBJ2-3	TRBD1	many	TGTGCCAGCAGTTCGCCGCAGGGGGCGAGAAATACGCAGTATTTT	CASSSPQGARNTQYF
TRBV5-1	TRBJ2-7	TRBD1	few	TGCGCCAGCAGCTTGGGGGGACAGCTCTCCTACGAGCAGTACTTC	CASSLGGQLSYEQYF
TRBV5-1	TRBJ2-7	TRBD2	many	TGCGCCAGCAGCTCGGAGACTAGCGGGAGGGACGAGCAGTACTTC	CASSSETSGRDEQYF
TRBV20-1	TRBJ2-7	TRBD2	few	TGCAGTGCGCAAGGACTAGCGGGAGGCGAGCAGTACTTC	CSAQGLAGGEQYF
TRBV20-1	TRBJ2-1	-	many	TGCAGTGCTAGAGCCGGGACCTCCTCCTACAATGAGCAGTTCTTC	CSARAGTSSYNEQFF
TRBV30	TRBJ1-5	-	many	TGTGCCTGGACGCAGAGTTTTGATCAGCCCCAGCATTTT	CAWTQSFDQPQHF
TRBV2	TRBJ2-3	-	many	TGTGCCAGCAGTGAAGCGCGCTCAGGGATGGATACGCAGTATTTT	CASSEARSGMDTQYF
TRBV12-3/TRBV12-4	TRBJ2-7	-	many	TGTGCCAGCAGTTTTGGTGACCGGACGGCCTTC	CASSFGDRTAF
TRBV12-3/TRBV12-4	TRBJ2-7	TRBD1	many	TGTGCCAGCAGAGCTACAGGGGGCGAATCTTACGAGCAGTACTTC	CASRATGGESYEQYF
TRBV7-3	TRBJ2-5	-	many	TGTGCCAGCAGCTTAGATGCCACGGTCCCCCAGTACTTC	CASSLDATVPQYF
TRBV9	TRBJ2-3	TRBD2	many	TGTGCCAGCAGCTATAGCGGGAGAGAAGATACGCAGTATTTT	CASSYSGREDTQYF
TRBV28	TRBJ2-7	-	many	TGTGCCAGTACCTTTGGGGCCTTCTCCTACGAGCAGTACTTC	CASTFGAFSYEQYF
TRBV5-1	TRBJ1-2	-	many	TGCGCCAGCAGCCTGGGGGACGGTGTTAACTATGGCTACACCTTC	CASSLGDGVNYGYTF
TRBV7-9	TRBJ2-5	-	many	TGTGCCAGCAGCCCCGGCACCTCTAGGATGGAGACCCAGTACTTC	CASSPGTSRMETQYF
TRBV29-1	TRBJ2-1	-	many	TGCAGCTCCCCCAGAGGTATGAATGAGCAGTTCTTC	CSSPRGMNEQFF
TRBV28	TRBJ2-7	-	many	TGTGCCAGCAGGGGATACAGGGAAGCCCACGAGCAGTACTTC	CASRGYREAHEQYF
TRBV29-1	TRBJ2-7	-	many	TGCAGCGTTGGGCAGGTCGCAACCTACGAGCAGTACTTC	CSVGQVATYEQYF
TRBV29-1	TRBJ2-1	-	medium-sized	TGCAGCGTTGTTGGGCAGGGGAGGCGGGAGAACCGGAATGAGCAGTTCTTC	CSVVGQGRRENRNEQFF
TRBV20-1	TRBJ2-7	TRBD1	many	TGCAGTGCTAGAGGTACCGGGACAGGGTCTTTCGAGCAGTACTTC	CSARGTGTGSFEQYF
TRBV2	TRBJ2-2	TRBD1	many	TGTGCCAGCAGCGACAGGGGGCTAGATTATCACGGGGAGCTGTTTTTT	CASSDRGLDYHGELFF
TRBV11-2	TRBJ1-2	TRBD1	many	TGTGCCAGCAGCTCCAAACAGGGGGAAGATGGCTACACCTTC	CASSSKQGEDGYTF
TRBV3-1	TRBJ1-4	TRBD1	many	TGTGCCAGCAGGGACAGGGGGCAGGAAAAACTGTTTTTT	CASRDRGQEKLFF
TRBV7-2	TRBJ2-3	-	many	TGTGCCAGCAGCGCAGCTAGCCCAGATACGCAGTATTTT	CASSAASPDTQYF
TRBV6-5	TRBJ2-5	-	-	TGTGCCAGCAGTTACTCGCACAGGAGGGAGACCCAGTACTTC	CASSYSHRRETQYF
TRBV21-1	TRBJ2-7	-	-	TGTGCCAGCAGCCCAAGGGAGGGCTTGCACGAGCAGTACTTC	CASSPREGLHEQYF
TRBV20-1	TRBJ2-3	-	many	TGCAGTGCTAGACCACCCGGGAGAGGCACAGATACGCAGTATTTT	CSARPPGRGTDTQYF
TRBV28	TRBJ1-6	-	many	TGTGCCAGCAGTGAGGGGGGAAACTCCTATAATTCACCCCTCCACTTT	CASSEGGNSYNSPLHF
TRBV5-5	TRBJ2-1	TRBD1	few	TGTGCCAGCAGCTTGAGGACAGGGGGAAATGAGCAGTTCTTC	CASSLRTGGNEQFF
TRBV5-1	TRBJ2-7	-	many	TGCGCCAGCAGTCGAGGCGAGAGCTCCTACGAGCAGTACTTC	CASSRGESSYEQYF
TRBV7-3	TRBJ2-7	TRBD2	medium-sized	TGTGCCAGCAGCTCGGGACTAGCGGGAGACGAGCAGTACTTC	CASSSGLAGDEQYF
TRBV15	TRBJ1-3	TRBD1	-	TGTGCCACCAGCAGATACAGGGGAAACTCTGGAAACACCATATATTTT	CATSRYRGNSGNTIYF
TRBV9	TRBJ2-1	-	many	TGTGCCAGCAGCGTAGGTTGGGTAACCTCCTACAATGAGCAGTTCTTC	CASSVGWVTSYNEQFF
TRBV7-9	TRBJ2-1	TRBD2	few	TGTGCCAGCAGCCCCGAGCGGGAGGATTACGATGAGCAGTTCTTC	CASSPEREDYDEQFF
TRBV5-1	TRBJ2-6	-	few	TGCGCCAGCAGCCCTACCGGGACCTACCCTGGGGCCAACGTCCTGACTTTC	CASSPTGTYPGANVLTF
TRBV12-3/TRBV12-4	TRBJ2-1	TRBD2	few	TGTGCCAGCAGTCGGACTAGGTCGGCTGAGCAGTTCTTC	CASSRTRSAEQFF
TRBV20-1	TRBJ2-3	TRBD1	-	TGCAGTGCTAGTACTCAGGGGGCTTCAGATACGCAGTATTTT	CSASTQGASDTQYF
TRBV7-9	TRBJ2-2	-	many	TGTGCCAGCTCCCCACACACCGGGGAGCTGTTTTTT	CASSPHTGELFF
TRBV12-3/TRBV12-4	TRBJ2-1	-	-	TGTGCCAGCAGTTTTGAGGGGGATGAGCAGTTCTTC	CASSFEGDEQFF
TRBV5-1	TRBJ2-1	-	many	TGCGCCAGCAGCCCGCCCCAGGCTTTCAATGAGCAGTTCTTC	CASSPPQAFNEQFF
TRBV4-3	TRBJ1-1	-	many	TGCGCCAGCAGCCAAGATTTGTTTGGGGGCGCCACTGAAGCTTTCTTT	CASSQDLFGGATEAFF
TRBV6-6	TRBJ1-5	-	many	TGTGCCAGCAGTTACTCGATGATCATACAGCATTTT	CASSYSMIIQHF
TRBV4-1	TRBJ2-1	TRBD2	-	TGCGCCAGCAGCCAAGTTAGAACTAGCGGTTACAATGAGCAGTTCTTC	CASSQVRTSGYNEQFF
TRBV27	TRBJ2-1	-	-	TGTGCCAGCAGTCCCCACGGAGGCACCTACAATGAGCAGTTCTTC	CASSPHGGTYNEQFF
TRBV9	TRBJ2-3	-	many	TGTGCCAGCAGCGTAGGAGTAACAACAGATACGCAGTATTTT	CASSVGVTTDTQYF